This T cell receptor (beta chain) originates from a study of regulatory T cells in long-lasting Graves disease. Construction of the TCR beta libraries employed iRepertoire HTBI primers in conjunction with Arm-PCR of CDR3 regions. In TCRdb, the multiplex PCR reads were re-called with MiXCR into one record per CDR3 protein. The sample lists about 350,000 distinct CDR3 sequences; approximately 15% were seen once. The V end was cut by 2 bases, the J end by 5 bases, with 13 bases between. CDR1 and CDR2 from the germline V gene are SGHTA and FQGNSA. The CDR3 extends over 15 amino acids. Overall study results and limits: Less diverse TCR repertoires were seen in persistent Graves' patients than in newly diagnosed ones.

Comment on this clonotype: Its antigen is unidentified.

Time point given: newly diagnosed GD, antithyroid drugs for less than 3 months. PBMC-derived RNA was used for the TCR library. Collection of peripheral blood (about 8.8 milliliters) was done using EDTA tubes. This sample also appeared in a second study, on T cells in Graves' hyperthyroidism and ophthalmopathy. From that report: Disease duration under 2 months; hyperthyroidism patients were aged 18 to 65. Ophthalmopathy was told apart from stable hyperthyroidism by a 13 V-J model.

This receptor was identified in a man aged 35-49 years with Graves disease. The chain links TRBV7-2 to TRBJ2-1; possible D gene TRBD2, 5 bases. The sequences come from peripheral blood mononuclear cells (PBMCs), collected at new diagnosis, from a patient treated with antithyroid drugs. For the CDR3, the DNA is TGTGCCAGCAGCTTACAAGCGGATCTTAACAATGAGCAGTTCTTC. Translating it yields CASSLQADLNNEQFF.